The entry that follows covers one T cell receptor beta chain sequence. Its antigen remains undetermined. Base qualities were left out, and no much larger clone turns up one base away. This specimen belongs to a study of T-cell reconstitution after alpha-beta-depleted transplantation in children (dated by TCRdb to the mid-2010s). General notes on the study: T-cell immune reconstitution after TCRalphabeta/CD19-depleted allogeneic hematopoietic cell transplantation in children was quantitatively tracked in the study by means of TCR repertoire profiling.

The treatment or condition tag for this specimen amounts to: allogeneic hematopoietic cell transplantation with graft depleted of TCRalphabeta T cells and CD19 B cells. The children who served as transplant recipients had been given grafts of TCRalphabeta/CD19-depleted allogeneic hematopoietic cells. Library generation was performed with PCR. This sample was sequenced with an Illumina HiSeq 2500. TCR library preparation used molecular barcoding, with unique molecular identifiers applied to normalize quantification of the TCRbeta repertoire. TCRdb trimmed the raw reads at Q25, called clones with MiXCR and kept productive beta chains. Here each entry gathers all rows of one CDR3 protein and keeps the most common genes and DNA. This sample comprises a few hundred thousand distinct CDR3 sequences, 25% to 30% of them detected only once. The ten largest clones capture under 45% of the sample. The germline V end is reduced by 5 bases and the J end by 4 bases; junction bases left unmatched: 8. The CDR3 numbers 15 residues from cysteine through phenylalanine. Just CDR3 DNA is preserved here, 45 bases in frame from base 1.

Summary of the overall study and its limitations: The high TCRbeta diversity at day 60 in some patients was ascribed to recipient T cells and intrathymic progenitors that had survived conditioning. Apparently early alphabetaT-cell count recovery about two months after transplant reportedly relied on only several hundred rapidly expanded clones derived from non-depleted graft cells. Hyperexpanded clone frequencies declined over subsequent months; after one year, T-cell counts and TCRbeta diversity were mostly attributed to newly produced T cells.

The sequences come from PBMCs, collected before TCRalphabeta/CD19-depleted stem cell transplant. This clonotype originated in a boy less than two years old with Wiskott-Aldrich syndrome, due to receive a stem cell transplant. The rearrangement combines TRBV12-3 or TRBV12-4 with TRBJ2-1, with 7 middle bases fitting TRBD1. The sequence in DNA is TGTGCCAGCAGTCCGCGACAGGGATATTACAATGAGCAGTTCTTC. It codes for CASSPRQGYYNEQFF.